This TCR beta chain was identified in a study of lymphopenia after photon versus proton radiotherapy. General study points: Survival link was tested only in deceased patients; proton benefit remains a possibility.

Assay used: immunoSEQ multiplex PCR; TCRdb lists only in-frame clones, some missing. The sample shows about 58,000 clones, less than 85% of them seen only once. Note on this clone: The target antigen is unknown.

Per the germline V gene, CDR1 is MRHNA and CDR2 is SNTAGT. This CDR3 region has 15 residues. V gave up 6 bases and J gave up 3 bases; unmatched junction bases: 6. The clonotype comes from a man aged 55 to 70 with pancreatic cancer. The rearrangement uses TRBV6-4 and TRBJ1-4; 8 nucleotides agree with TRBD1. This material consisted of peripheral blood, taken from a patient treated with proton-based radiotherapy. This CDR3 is CASSLGTGPNEKLFF. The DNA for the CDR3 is TGTGCCAGCAGCCTAGGGACAGGCCCTAATGAAAAACTGTTTTTT.